Described below is a single T cell receptor beta chain sequence and its context. Study processing details: For nucleated cells, counts were estimated from reference gene primer amplification. This table comes from immunoSEQ multiplex PCR, and its TCRdb copy is limited to in-frame clones, with some not included. V, J and clone size are taken as reported in that table, and D and trimming were inferred from the DNA itself. This table has roughly 95,000 clones, 85% to 95% appearing once. The data stem from a study of blood T cell repertoires in COVID-19. In the study overall: COVID-19 samples collected from the United States, Italy and Spain covered acute and convalescent phases. From T cells, B-cell-depleted T cells, or PBMCs came the material, which was cDNA or gDNA.

With 2 bases removed from V and 6 bases from J, the gap between germline ends came to 14 bases. This CDR3 contains 15 residues. Germline CDR1 and CDR2: MDHEN and SYDVKM. The source is a woman aged 50 to 60 in a cohort sampled during active COVID-19. This chain connects TRBV28 to TRBJ2-1; TRBD2 is a possible D gene (5 bases). Sequenced sample: peripheral blood. The CDR3 sequence is CASSLRTGYINEQFF. The CDR3 DNA reads as TGTGCCAGCAGTTTAAGGACGGGATACATCAATGAGCAGTTCTTC.